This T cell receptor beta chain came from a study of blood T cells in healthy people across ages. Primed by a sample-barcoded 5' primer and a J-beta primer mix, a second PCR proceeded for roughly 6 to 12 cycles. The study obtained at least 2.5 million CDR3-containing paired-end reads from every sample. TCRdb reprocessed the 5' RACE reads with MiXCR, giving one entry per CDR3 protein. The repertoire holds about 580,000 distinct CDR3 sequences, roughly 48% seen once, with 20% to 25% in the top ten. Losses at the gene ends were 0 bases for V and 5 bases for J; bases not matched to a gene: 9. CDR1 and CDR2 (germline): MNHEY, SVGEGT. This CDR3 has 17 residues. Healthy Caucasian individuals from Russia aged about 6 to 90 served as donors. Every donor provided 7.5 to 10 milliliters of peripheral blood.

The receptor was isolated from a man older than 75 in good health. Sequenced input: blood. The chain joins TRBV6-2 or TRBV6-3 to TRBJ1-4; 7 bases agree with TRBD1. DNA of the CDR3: TGTGCCAGCAGTTACTCCTCAGGACAGGCTGAAAATGAAAAACTGTTTTTT. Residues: CASSYSSGQAENEKLFF.